This T cell receptor (beta chain) was sequenced in a study of T cells after yellow fever vaccination. Study-wide context: With SMART-Seq v4 Ultra Low Input, the fractions containing low cell numbers were prepared. Notes on the study in general: Post-booster samples contained most primary-vaccination clones (about 95% CD4, about 90% CD8). A limited proportion of clonotypes was detected within both the CD4 and CD8 compartments.

With 11 bases clipped from V and 0 bases from J, the junction kept 2 bases outside the gene matches. This CDR3 spans 13 amino acids. From germline, CDR1 is LGHDT and CDR2 YNNKEL (reference sequence). TCRdb reprocessed the 5' RACE reads via MiXCR and lists one record per CDR3 protein. Of more than 95,000 distinct CDR3 sequences listed, about 16% are singletons. By share, this clonotype ranks as medium-sized (0.01 to 0.1%). The antigen remains undetermined. The chain joins TRBV3-1 to TRBJ2-1; 9 bases fit TRBD2. This clonotype was obtained from a man aged 18 to 29 who received the YFV17D yellow fever vaccine. This material consisted of CD8+ T cells sorted from PBMCs, taken 5 days after the yellow fever booster vaccination. CDR3 DNA sequence: TGTGCCGCGGGGGGGAGCTCCTACAATGAGCAGTTCTTC. Amino acid sequence: CAAGGSSYNEQFF.